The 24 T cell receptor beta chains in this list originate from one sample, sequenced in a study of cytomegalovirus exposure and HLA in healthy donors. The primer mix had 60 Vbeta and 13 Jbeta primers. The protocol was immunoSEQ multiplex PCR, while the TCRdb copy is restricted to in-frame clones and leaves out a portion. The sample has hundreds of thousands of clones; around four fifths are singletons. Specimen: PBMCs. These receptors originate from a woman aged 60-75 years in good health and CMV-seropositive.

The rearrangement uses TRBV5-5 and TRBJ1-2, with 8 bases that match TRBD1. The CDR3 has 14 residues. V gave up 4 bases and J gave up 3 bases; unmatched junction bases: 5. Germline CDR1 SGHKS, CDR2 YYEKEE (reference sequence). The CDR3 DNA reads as TGTGCCAGCAGCGCTCAGGGGGCGGACTATGGCTACACCTTC. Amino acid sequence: CASSAQGADYGYTF.

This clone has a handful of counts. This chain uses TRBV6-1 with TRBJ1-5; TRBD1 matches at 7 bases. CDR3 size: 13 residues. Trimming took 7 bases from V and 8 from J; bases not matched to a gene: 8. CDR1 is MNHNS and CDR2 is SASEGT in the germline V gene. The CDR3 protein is CASTRQGMKPQHF. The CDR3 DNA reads TGTGCCAGCACCAGACAGGGAATGAAGCCCCAGCATTTT.

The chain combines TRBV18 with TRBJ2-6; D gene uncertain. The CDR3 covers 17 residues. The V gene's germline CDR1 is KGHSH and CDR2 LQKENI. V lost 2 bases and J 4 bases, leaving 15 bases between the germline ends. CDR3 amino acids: CASSPVSPAAGANVLTF. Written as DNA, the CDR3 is TGTGCCAGCTCACCAGTCTCCCCCGCGGCAGGGGCCAACGTCCTGACTTTC. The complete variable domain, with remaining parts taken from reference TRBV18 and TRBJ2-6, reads NAGVMQNPRHLVRRRGQEARLRCSPMKGHSHVYWYRQLPEEGLKFMVYLQKENIIDESGMPKERFSAEFPKEGPSILRIQQVVRGDSAAYFCASSPVSPAAGANVLTFGAGSRLTVL.

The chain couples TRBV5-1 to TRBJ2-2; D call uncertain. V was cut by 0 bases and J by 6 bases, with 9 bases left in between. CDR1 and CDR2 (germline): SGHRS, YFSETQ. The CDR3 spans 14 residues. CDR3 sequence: CASSLAAAAGELFF. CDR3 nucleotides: TGCGCCAGCAGCTTGGCGGCTGCGGCCGGGGAGCTGTTTTTT.

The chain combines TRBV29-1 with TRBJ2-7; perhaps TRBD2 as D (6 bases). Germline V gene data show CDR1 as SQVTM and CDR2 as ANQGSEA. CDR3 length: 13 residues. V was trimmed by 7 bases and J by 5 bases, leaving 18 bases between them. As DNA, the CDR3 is TGCAGCGCATCTCGCGGGAACGGCAACGAGCAGTACTTC. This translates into CSASRGNGNEQYF.

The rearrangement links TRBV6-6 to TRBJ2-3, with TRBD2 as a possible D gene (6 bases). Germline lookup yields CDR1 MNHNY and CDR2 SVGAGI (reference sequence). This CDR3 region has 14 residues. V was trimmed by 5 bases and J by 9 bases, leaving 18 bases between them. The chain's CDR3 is CASSDTGTGSTQYF. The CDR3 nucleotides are TGTGCCAGCAGTGATACCGGGACTGGCAGCACGCAGTATTTT.

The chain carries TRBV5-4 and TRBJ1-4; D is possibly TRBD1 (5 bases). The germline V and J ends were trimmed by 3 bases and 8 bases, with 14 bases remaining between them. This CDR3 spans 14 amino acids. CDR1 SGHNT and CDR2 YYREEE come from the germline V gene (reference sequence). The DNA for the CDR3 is TGTGCCAGCAGCTCCAGGGTCCCCGGGGAAAAACTGTTTTTT. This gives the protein CASSSRVPGEKLFF.

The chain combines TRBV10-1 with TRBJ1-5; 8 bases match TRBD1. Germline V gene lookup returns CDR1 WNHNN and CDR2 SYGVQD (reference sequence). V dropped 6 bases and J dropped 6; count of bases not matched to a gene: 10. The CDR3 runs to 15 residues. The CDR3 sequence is CASSVQGEVPQPQHF. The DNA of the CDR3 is TGCGCCAGCAGCGTACAGGGGGAAGTTCCTCAGCCCCAGCATTTT.

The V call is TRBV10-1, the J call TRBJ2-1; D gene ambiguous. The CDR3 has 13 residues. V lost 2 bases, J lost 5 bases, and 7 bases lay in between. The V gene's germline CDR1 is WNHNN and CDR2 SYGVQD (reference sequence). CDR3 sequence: CASSEPPNNEQFF. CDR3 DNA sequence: TGCGCCAGCAGTGAGCCCCCCAACAATGAGCAGTTCTTC.

CDR3 sequence (DNA): TGTGCCAGCAGCCCAAGACAGGGCTCGGAGACCCAGTACTTC. This translates into CASSPRQGSETQYF. This rearrangement joins TRBV5-4 to TRBJ2-5, with 7 bases aligning to TRBD1. After removal of 4 bases from V and 5 bases from J, the junction contained 8 bases not matched to a gene. The germline CDR1 and CDR2 sequences are SGHNT and YYREEE (reference sequence). The CDR3 has 14 residues.

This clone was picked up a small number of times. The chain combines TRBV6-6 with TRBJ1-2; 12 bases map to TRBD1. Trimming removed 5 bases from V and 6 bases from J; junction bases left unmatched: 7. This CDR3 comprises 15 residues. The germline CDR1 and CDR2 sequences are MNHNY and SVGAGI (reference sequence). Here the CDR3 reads CASSPTGTGGDGYTF. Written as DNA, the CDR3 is TGTGCCAGCAGTCCCACCGGGACAGGGGGCGATGGCTACACCTTC.

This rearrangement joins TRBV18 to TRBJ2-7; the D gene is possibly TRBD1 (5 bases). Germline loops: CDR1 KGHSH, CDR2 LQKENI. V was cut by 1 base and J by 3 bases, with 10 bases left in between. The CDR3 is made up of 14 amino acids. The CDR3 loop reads CASSPRQMNYEQYF. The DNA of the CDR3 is TGTGCCAGCTCACCACGACAGATGAACTACGAGCAGTACTTC.

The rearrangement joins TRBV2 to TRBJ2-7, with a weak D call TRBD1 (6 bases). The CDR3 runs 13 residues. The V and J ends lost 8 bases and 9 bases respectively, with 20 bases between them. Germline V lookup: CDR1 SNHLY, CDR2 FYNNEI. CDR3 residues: CASSTGHFLGQYF. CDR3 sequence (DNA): TGTGCCAGCTCTACGGGACATTTTTTAGGGCAGTACTTC. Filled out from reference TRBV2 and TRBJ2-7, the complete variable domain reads EPEVTQTPSHQVTQMGQEVILRCVPISNHLYFYWYRQILGQKVEFLVSFYNNEISEKSEIFDDQFSVERPDGSNFTLKIRSTKLEDSAMYFCASSTGHFLGQYFGPGTRLTVT.

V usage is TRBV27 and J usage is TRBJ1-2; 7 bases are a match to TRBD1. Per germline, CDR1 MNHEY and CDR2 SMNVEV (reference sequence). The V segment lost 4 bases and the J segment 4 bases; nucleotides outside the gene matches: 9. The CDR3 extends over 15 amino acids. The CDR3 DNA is TGTGCCAGCAGTTCCTACTTCAGGGACAGCTATGGCTACACCTTC. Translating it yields CASSSYFRDSYGYTF.

The CDR3 coding sequence is TGTGCCAGCAGTTTAGAGGGGGACGGTGGTTATGGCTACACCTTC. Amino acid sequence: CASSLEGDGGYGYTF. V is TRBV27 and J is TRBJ1-2; D may be TRBD1 (6 bases). This CDR3 comprises 15 residues. Deletions cut 2 bases from V and 5 bases from J, with 15 bases between. CDR1 MNHEY and CDR2 SMNVEV come from the germline V gene (reference sequence).

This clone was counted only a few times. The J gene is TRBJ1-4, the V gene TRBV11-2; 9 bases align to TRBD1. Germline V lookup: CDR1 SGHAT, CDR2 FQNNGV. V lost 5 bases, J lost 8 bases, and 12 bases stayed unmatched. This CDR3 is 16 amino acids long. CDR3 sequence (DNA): TGTGCCAGCAGCCGCAGGACAGGGGAGAAGTTGGAAAAACTGTTTTTT. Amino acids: CASSRRTGEKLEKLFF.

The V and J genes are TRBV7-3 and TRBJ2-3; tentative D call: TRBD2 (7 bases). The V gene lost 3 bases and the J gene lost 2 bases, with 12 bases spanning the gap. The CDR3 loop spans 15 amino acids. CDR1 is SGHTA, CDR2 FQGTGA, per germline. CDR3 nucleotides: TGTGCCAGCAGCTTTCGGGGGGCTAACACAGATACGCAGTATTTT. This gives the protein CASSFRGANTDTQYF.

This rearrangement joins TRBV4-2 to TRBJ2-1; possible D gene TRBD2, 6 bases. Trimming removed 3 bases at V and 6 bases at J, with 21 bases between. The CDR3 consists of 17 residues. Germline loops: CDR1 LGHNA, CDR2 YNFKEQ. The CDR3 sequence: CASSQVQALGGVNEQFF. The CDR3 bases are TGTGCCAGCAGCCAGGTTCAGGCCTTAGGAGGGGTCAATGAGCAGTTCTTC.

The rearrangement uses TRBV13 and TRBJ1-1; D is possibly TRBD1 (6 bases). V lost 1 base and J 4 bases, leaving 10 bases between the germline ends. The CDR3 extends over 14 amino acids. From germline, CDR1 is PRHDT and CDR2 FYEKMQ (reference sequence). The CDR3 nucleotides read TGTGCCAGCAGCTTAGCAGGGGATGGCACTGAAGCTTTCTTT. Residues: CASSLAGDGTEAFF. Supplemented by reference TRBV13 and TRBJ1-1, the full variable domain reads AAGVIQSPRHLIKEKRETATLKCYPIPRHDTVYWYQQGPGQDPQFLISFYEKMQSDKGSIPDRFSAQQFSDYHSELNMSSLELGDSALYFCASSLAGDGTEAFFGQGTRLTVV.

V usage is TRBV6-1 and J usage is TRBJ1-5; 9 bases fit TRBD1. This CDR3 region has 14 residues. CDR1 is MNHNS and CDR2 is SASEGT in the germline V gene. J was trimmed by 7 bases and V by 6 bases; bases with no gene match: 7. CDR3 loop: CASSATGGRQPQHF. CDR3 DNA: TGTGCCAGCAGCGCTACAGGGGGCAGACAGCCCCAGCATTTT.

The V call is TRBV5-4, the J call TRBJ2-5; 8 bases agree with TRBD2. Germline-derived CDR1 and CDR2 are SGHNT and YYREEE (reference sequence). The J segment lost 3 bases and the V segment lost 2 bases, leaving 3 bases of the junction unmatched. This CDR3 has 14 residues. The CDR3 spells CASSLRGGEETQYF. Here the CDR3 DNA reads TGTGCCAGCAGCTTACGGGGGGGCGAAGAGACCCAGTACTTC. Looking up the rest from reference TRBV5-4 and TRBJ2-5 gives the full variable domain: ETGVTQSPTHLIKTRGQQVTLRCSSQSGHNTVSWYQQALGQGPQFIFQYYREEENGRGNFPPRFSGLQFPNYSSELNVNALELDDSALYLCASSLRGGEETQYFGPGTRLLVL.

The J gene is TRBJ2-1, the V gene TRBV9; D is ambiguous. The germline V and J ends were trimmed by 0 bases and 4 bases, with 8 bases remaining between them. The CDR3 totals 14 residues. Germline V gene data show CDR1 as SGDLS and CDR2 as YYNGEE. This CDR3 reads CASSVGSLYNEQFF. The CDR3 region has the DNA TGTGCCAGCAGCGTAGGTTCATTGTACAATGAGCAGTTCTTC.

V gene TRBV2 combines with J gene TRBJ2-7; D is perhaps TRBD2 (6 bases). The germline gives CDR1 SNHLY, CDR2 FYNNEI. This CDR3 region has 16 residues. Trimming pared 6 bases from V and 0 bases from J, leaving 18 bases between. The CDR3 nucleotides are TGTGCCAGCAGGAATCCGGGACTCATTAGCTCCTACGAGCAGTACTTC. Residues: CASRNPGLISSYEQYF.

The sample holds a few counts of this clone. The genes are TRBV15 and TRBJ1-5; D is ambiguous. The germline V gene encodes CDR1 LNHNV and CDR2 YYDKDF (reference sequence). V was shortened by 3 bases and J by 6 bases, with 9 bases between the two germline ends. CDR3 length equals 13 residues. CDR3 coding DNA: TGTGCCACCAGCAGGGGAGAAGGTCAGCCCCAGCATTTT. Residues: CATSRGEGQPQHF.